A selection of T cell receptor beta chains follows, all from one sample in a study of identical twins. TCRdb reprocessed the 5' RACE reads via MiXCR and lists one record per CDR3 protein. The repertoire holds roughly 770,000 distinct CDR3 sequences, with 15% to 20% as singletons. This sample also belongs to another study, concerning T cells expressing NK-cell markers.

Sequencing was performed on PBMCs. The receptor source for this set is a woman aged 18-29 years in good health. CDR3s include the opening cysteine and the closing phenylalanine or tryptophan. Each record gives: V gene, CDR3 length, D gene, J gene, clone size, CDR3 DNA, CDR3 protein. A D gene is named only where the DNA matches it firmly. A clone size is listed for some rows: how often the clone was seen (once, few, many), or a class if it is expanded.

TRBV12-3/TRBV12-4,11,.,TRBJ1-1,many,TGTGCCAGCAGTATGAACACTGAAGCTTTCTTT,CASSMNTEAFF
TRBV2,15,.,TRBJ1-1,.,TGTGCCAGCAGGAGTCTGGCGGGGACGAACACTGAAGCTTTCTTT,CASRSLAGTNTEAFF
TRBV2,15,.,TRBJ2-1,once,TGTGCCAGCAGTGAAGGTGCGTCCCTGTACAATGAGCAGTTCTTC,CASSEGASLYNEQFF
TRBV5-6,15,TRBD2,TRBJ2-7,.,TGTGCCAGCAGTCAATCACCGGGAGGGCCATACGAGCAGTACTTC,CASSQSPGGPYEQYF
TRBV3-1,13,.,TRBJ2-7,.,TGTGCCAGCAGCCAAGAACCTTTCTACGAGCAGTACTTC,CASSQEPFYEQYF
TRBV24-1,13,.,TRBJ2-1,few,TGTGCCACCAGTGACCCTACTCTTAATGAGCAGTTCTTC,CATSDPTLNEQFF
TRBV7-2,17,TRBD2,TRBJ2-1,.,TGTGCCAGCAGCTTAGTGTACTCACTAGCGGGAGCATATGAGCAGTTCTTC,CASSLVYSLAGAYEQFF
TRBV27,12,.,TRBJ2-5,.,TGTGCCAGCGGGAGAGGCTGGGAGACCCAGTACTTC,CASGRGWETQYF
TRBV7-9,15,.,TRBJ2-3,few,TGTGCCAGCAGCTTAGAGGCGGAGCCCACAGATACGCAGTATTTT,CASSLEAEPTDTQYF
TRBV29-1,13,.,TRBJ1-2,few,TGCAGCGTTGAAGACGGCAGGGGTTATGGCTACACCTTC,CSVEDGRGYGYTF
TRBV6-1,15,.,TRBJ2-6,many,TGTGCCAGCGTCGACAGTCCCTCTGGGGCCAACGTCCTGACTTTC,CASVDSPSGANVLTF
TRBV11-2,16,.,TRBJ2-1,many,TGTGCCAGCAGCTTAGTCCGGCGGGTCGGTTACAATGAGCAGTTCTTC,CASSLVRRVGYNEQFF
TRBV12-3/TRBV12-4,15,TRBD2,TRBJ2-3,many,TGTGCCAGCAGTTTAGGCGGGGGGGCGACAGATACGCAGTATTTT,CASSLGGGATDTQYF
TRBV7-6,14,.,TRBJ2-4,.,TGTGCCAGCAGCCACGAGGGTGGCAAAAACATTCAGTACTTC,CASSHEGGKNIQYF
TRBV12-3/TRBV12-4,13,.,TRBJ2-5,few,TGTGCCAGCACCAAATGGGTTAGGGAGACCCAGTACTTC,CASTKWVRETQYF
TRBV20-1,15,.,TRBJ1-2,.,TGCAGTGCTAGAGACCCGAGGACAGCCTCGTGGGGCTACACCTTC,CSARDPRTASWGYTF
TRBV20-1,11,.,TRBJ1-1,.,TGCAGTGCCCCAAGGGGGGCTGAAGCTTTCTTT,CSAPRGAEAFF
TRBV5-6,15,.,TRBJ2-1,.,TGTGCCAGCAGCTTGGTGTCTAGCGCAAACAATGAGCAGTTCTTC,CASSLVSSANNEQFF
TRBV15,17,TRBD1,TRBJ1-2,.,TGTGCCACCAGCAGAGCTCCTAGGACAGGGGAAGAATATGGCTACACCTTC,CATSRAPRTGEEYGYTF
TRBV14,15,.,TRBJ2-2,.,TGTGCCAGCAGCCAGGGACATCCCAGAACCGGGGAGCTGTTTTTT,CASSQGHPRTGELFF
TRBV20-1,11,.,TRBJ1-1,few,TGCAGTGTTCCCCTTAACACTGAAGCTTTCTTT,CSVPLNTEAFF
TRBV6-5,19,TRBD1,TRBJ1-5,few,TGTGCCAGCAGTTACCTTGGTAGCAGGGGGAGTATTAACAATCAGCCCCAGCATTTT,CASSYLGSRGSINNQPQHF
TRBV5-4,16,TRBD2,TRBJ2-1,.,TGTGCCAGCAGCTCCCCGGGAGGTAGCGGCCACAATGAGCAGTTCTTC,CASSSPGGSGHNEQFF
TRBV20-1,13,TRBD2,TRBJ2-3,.,TGCAGTGTCCTAGCGGGGGTGACAGATACGCAGTATTTT,CSVLAGVTDTQYF
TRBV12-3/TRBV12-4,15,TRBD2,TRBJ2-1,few,TGTGCCAGCAGTAGTAGCGGGAGGCCGCGAAATGAGCAGTTCTTC,CASSSSGRPRNEQFF
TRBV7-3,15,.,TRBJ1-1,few,TGTGCCAGCAGCTTACTGGGGGAGGAGAACACTGAAGCTTTCTTT,CASSLLGEENTEAFF
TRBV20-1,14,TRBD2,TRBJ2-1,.,TGCAGTGCTATTGAGACTAGCGTTTACAATGAGCAGTTCTTC,CSAIETSVYNEQFF
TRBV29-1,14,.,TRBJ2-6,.,TGCAGCGTTGAACAGTTCTCTGGGGCCAACGTCCTGACTTTC,CSVEQFSGANVLTF
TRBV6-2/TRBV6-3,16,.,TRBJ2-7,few,TGTGCCAGCAGTGGGCCTTGGACAGTGATCTCCTACGAGCAGTACTTC,CASSGPWTVISYEQYF